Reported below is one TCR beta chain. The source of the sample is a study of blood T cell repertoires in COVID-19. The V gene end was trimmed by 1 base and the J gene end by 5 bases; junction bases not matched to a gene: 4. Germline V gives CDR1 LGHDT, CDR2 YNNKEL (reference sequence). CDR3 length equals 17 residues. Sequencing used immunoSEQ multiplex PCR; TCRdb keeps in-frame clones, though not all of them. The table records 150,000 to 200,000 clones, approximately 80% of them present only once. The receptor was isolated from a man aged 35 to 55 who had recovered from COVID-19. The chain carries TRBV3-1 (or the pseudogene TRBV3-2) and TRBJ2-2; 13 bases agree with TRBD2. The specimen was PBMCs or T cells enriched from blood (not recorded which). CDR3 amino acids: CASSQGLAGGDTGELFF. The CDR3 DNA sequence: TGTGCCAGCAGCCAAGGACTAGCGGGAGGTGATACCGGGGAGCTGTTTTTT.